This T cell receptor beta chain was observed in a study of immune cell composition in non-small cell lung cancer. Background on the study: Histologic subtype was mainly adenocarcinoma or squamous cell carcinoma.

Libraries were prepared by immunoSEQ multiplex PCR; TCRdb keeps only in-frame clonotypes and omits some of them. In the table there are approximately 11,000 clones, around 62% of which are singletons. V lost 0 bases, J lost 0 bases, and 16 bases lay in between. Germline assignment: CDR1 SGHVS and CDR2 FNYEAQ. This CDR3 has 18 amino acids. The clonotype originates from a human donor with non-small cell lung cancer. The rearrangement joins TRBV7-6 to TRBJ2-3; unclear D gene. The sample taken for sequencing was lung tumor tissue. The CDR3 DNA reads TGTGCCAGCAGCTTAGCCCCTCGAACTCCTACTAGCACAGATACGCAGTATTTT. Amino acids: CASSLAPRTPTSTDTQYF.